This paragraph covers one T cell receptor beta chain sequence. The specificity of this receptor is unknown. No much larger clone is present one base from it, and per-base qualities are unavailable. Sequencing was performed on an Illumina HiSeq 2500. TCR beta libraries were prepared by quantitative 5'-RACE with molecular barcodes. The published analysis was carried out like this. A new computational method based on a probabilistic model of VDJ rearrangement was used to identify disease-linked TCR variants. TCRdb redid the processing of the public reads, applying fastp at Q25 and MiXCR, and retained in-frame beta chains. All rows with the same CDR3 protein become a single entry with the most common DNA and genes. The V and J calls and clone size are TCRdb's, not the authors'. The sample table lists 750,000 to 850,000 distinct CDR3 sequences, about 10% of them with a count of one. The top ten hold approximately 0.46% of the sample.

Counted from cysteine to phenylalanine, this CDR3 has 15 amino acids. The retained sequence is limited to the CDR3, 45 bases, with the frame set at the first base. CDR1 and CDR2, per the germline V gene (reference sequence), are DFQATT and SNEGSKA. Trimming leaves V shorter by 5 bases and J shorter by 2 bases, with the junction holding 9 bases beyond the gene matches. The data stem from a study of CD8 T cells in ankylosing spondylitis (dated by TCRdb to the late 2010s). For context, the study as a whole: To find TCR variants linked to disease, the study profiled T cell receptor beta repertoires in ankylosing spondylitis patients and healthy donors. The full study cohort comprised some 27 ankylosing spondylitis patients and over 95 healthy donors. Peripheral blood samples were taken, and synovial fluid was additionally collected from ankylosing spondylitis patients.

Overall results and qualifications from the work: Some of the motif variants had been reported before in the synovial fluid and blood of reactive arthritis patients, a finding that suggests common disease-initiation mechanisms. Blood from ankylosing spondylitis patients appeared to be characterized by a TCR beta motif made up of several highly homologous amino acid variants. According to the report, matched synovial fluid samples from ankylosing spondylitis patients were significantly enriched for the disease-linked clones. The disease-linked clones showed a CD8+ phenotype and occurred at relatively low frequencies in peripheral blood.

Sequenced input: blood, either unsorted or a sorted T cell fraction (not recorded which). The sequence was obtained from a male donor with ankylosing spondylitis. This chain is built from TRBV20-1 and TRBJ2-3, with 8 bases aligning to TRBD1. The bases read TGCAGTGCTGAAACAAGGACAGGGAACACAGATACGCAGTATTTT. This translates into CSAETRTGNTDTQYF.